What follows are 5 T cell receptor beta chains derived from one specimen sequenced in a study of pediatric ulcerative colitis. Produced via immunoSEQ multiplex PCR; TCRdb's table is partial and in-frame only. The profile shows roughly 23,000 clones, around 64% of them singletons. During colonoscopy, one to two rectal pinch biopsies were collected. The sequenced sample consisted of gut tissue. Source of these receptors: a boy aged 5-17 years with severe ulcerative colitis.

The CDR3 DNA is TGTGCCAGCAGTGACCCGGGACAGATAGAAAAACTGTTTTTT. This sequence encodes CASSDPGQIEKLFF. The chain employs TRBV6-1 and TRBJ1-4; 7 positions match TRBD1. Germline CDR1 is MNHNS and CDR2 is SASEGT. The CDR3 contains 14 residues. V gave up 3 bases and J gave up 8 bases; unmatched junction bases: 6.

This chain links TRBV6-6 with TRBJ2-7; 7 bases line up with TRBD1. The CDR3 covers 14 residues. In germline, CDR1 is MNHNY, CDR2 SVGAGI (reference sequence). The J segment lost 3 bases and the V segment lost 6 bases, leaving 8 bases of the junction unmatched. CDR3 residues: CASRGPRDSYEQYF. The CDR3 DNA reads TGTGCCAGCAGGGGCCCCCGGGACAGCTACGAGCAGTACTTC.

The chain links TRBV13 to TRBJ2-1, with a possible D match to TRBD1 (5 bases). Germline-derived CDR1 and CDR2 are PRHDT and FYEKMQ (reference sequence). This CDR3 region has 14 residues. The ends were cut back, 4 bases at V and 4 bases at J, with 11 bases in the middle. The CDR3 region is CASSSQTAYNEQFF. The CDR3, as DNA: TGTGCCAGCAGCTCCCAGACAGCTTACAATGAGCAGTTCTTC. Full variable domain (rest looked up from reference TRBV13 and TRBJ2-1): AAGVIQSPRHLIKEKRETATLKCYPIPRHDTVYWYQQGPGQDPQFLISFYEKMQSDKGSIPDRFSAQQFSDYHSELNMSSLELGDSALYFCASSSQTAYNEQFFGPGTRLTVL.

The chain couples TRBV6-5 to TRBJ1-2; D perhaps matches TRBD1 (6 bases). The CDR3 length is 16 residues. The germline V gene has CDR1 MNHEY and CDR2 SVGAGI. The ends were cut back, 0 bases at V and 3 bases at J, with 14 bases in the middle. The CDR3 reads CASSYSISGADYGYTF. CDR3 DNA: TGTGCCAGCAGTTACTCGATCTCGGGGGCCGACTATGGCTACACCTTC.

This clone was detected only a few times. This rearrangement joins TRBV10-3 to TRBJ1-2, with D perhaps matching TRBD1 (6 bases). Germline values: CDR1 ENHRY, CDR2 SYGVKD. The CDR3 loop spans 13 amino acids. V was cut by 8 bases and J by 0 bases, with 10 bases left in between. In DNA, the CDR3 is TGTGCCATCGGCGGGGACACTAACTATGGCTACACCTTC. Translating gives CAIGGDTNYGYTF.